This T cell receptor (beta chain) was observed in a study of breast tumors, draining lymph nodes, adjacent tissues. TCRdb fed the multiplex PCR reads into MiXCR, producing one record per CDR3 protein. The table records 150,000 to 200,000 distinct CDR3 sequences, around a third of them present only once. Axillary draining lymph nodes of breast cancer patients supplied the node samples. Study-wide results and limits: Tumor repertoires ranked between lymph nodes and nontumor tissue in diversity, with V and J gene preferences. Tumor and nontumor repertoires were significantly more similar in luminal-like than in basal-like breast cancer. Most tumor T cells seemingly derive from lymph node, then expand in tumor.

This clonotype was counted ten times or more. Its specificity is not known. The CDR3 spans 15 residues. V lost 6 bases and J lost 1; bases outside the gene matches: 5. Germline lookup yields CDR1 DFQATT and CDR2 SNEGSKA (reference sequence). The sample comprised axillary lymph node tissue. The gene calls are TRBV20-1 and TRBJ2-2; 10 bases match TRBD2. This receptor was taken from a female donor with breast cancer. Some clones in this sample may be carry-over from other donors' samples. The CDR3 here is CSARIAGGNTGELFF. CDR3 bases: TGCAGTGCCAGGATAGCGGGGGGGAACACCGGGGAGCTGTTTTTT.